These 18 T cell receptor beta chains share one sample of origin, sequenced in a study of metastatic and nonmetastatic thyroid tumors. From the PCR reads, TCRdb re-called clones with MiXCR. Of under 5,500 clones listed, approximately 30% are singletons. Patients were all untreated before their thyroid surgery. The sequencing sample was made of adjacent normal tissue. These receptors came from a female donor with papillary thyroid cancer or a benign thyroid nodule (not recorded which). Some clones in this sample may be carry-over from other donors' samples.

The rearrangement joins TRBV5-1 to TRBJ1-1, with D tentatively TRBD1 (5 bases). Per germline, CDR1 SGHRS and CDR2 YFSETQ. The CDR3 runs to 16 residues. V was trimmed by 0 bases and J by 2 bases, leaving 14 bases between them. DNA for the CDR3: TGCGCCAGCAGCTTGGGTGGGACCACAGGAAACACTGAAGCTTTCTTT. Translated: CASSLGGTTGNTEAFF.

This clone appeared a few times. The gene calls are TRBV2 and TRBJ1-1; D may be TRBD1 (5 bases). Germline V lookup: CDR1 SNHLY, CDR2 FYNNEI. Deletions cut 3 bases from V and 5 bases from J, with 7 bases between. The CDR3 covers 12 residues. The CDR3 DNA is TGTGCCAGCAGTGAGCGGGGGACTGAAGCTTTCTTT. Its protein product is CASSERGTEAFF.

V usage is TRBV7-2 and J usage is TRBJ2-2, with D perhaps TRBD1 (6 bases). From germline, CDR1 is SGHTA and CDR2 FQGNSA. The CDR3 covers 15 residues. V lost 2 bases to trimming and J lost 4 bases, with 11 bases between them. The CDR3 DNA follows: TGTGCCAGCAGCTTACTATCAGGGGTCACCGGGGAGCTGTTTTTT. This translates into CASSLLSGVTGELFF.

There are a few counts of this clone. This chain joins TRBV6-1 and TRBJ2-5; 12 positions agree with TRBD2. Germline loops: CDR1 MNHNS, CDR2 SASEGT. The junction had 11 bases not matched to a gene; V was cut back by 6 bases and J by 6 bases. The CDR3 is 16 amino acids. CDR3 in amino acids: CASRDLAGGPKKTQYF. CDR3 in DNA: TGTGCCAGCAGGGACCTAGCGGGAGGGCCGAAGAAGACCCAGTACTTC.

V gene TRBV9 combines with J gene TRBJ2-1, with D unclear. The germline V gene has CDR1 SGDLS and CDR2 YYNGEE. Trimming left V 0 bases short and J 6 bases short, with 7 bases between. This CDR3 has 13 residues. The CDR3 nucleotides read TGTGCCAGCAGCGTAGGAGAAATCAATGAGCAGTTCTTC. Translation gives CASSVGEINEQFF.

In its sample, this clone was seen a few times. This chain uses TRBV6-2 or TRBV6-3 with TRBJ2-7, with D perhaps TRBD1 or TRBD2 (5 bases each). CDR1 is MNHEY, CDR2 SVGEGT, per germline. Trimming left V 4 bases short and J 2 bases short, with 18 bases between. This CDR3 comprises 16 residues. Here the CDR3 DNA reads TGTGCCAGCAGTTGGAAGAGGGGTACAACTACCTACGAGCAGTACTTC. Translating gives CASSWKRGTTTYEQYF.

This sequence joins TRBV11-2 and TRBJ2-7, with D possibly being TRBD1 (7 bases). Germline V gives CDR1 SGHAT, CDR2 FQNNGV. With 4 bases removed from V and 5 bases from J, the gap between germline ends came to 27 bases. The CDR3 has 18 residues. CDR3 DNA sequence: TGTGCCAGCAGCTCAGGGGGGCGTAACTCGCAGGGGAGGAACGAGCAGTACTTC. This sequence encodes CASSSGGRNSQGRNEQYF.

V is TRBV20-1 and J is TRBJ2-1; D is uncertain. V was shortened by 0 bases and J by 1 base, with 10 bases between the two germline ends. CDR1 and CDR2 from the germline V gene are DFQATT and SNEGSKA (reference sequence). The CDR3 runs to 15 residues. The CDR3, as DNA: TGCAGTGCTAGAGATTGGGCAGGATCCTACAATGAGCAGTTCTTC. Translation: CSARDWAGSYNEQFF.

This clone was detected many times. This sequence joins TRBV20-1 and TRBJ2-3; no definite D call. The germline CDR1 and CDR2 sequences are DFQATT and SNEGSKA (reference sequence). The CDR3 totals 14 residues. V lost 1 base, J lost 2 bases, and 10 bases lay in between. This chain's CDR3 is CSARAGVSTDTQYF. The CDR3 DNA follows: TGCAGTGCTAGAGCCGGAGTCTCCACAGATACGCAGTATTTT.

This clone was seen ten or more times. V usage is TRBV5-6 and J usage is TRBJ2-3; 7 bases line up with TRBD2. From germline, CDR1 is SGHDT and CDR2 YYEEEE. The CDR3 has 16 residues. The trim removed 3 bases at V and 1 base at J, leaving 8 bases unmatched. The CDR3: CASSSSGGMGTDTQYF. CDR3 DNA: TGTGCCAGCAGCTCTAGCGGCGGAATGGGCACAGATACGCAGTATTTT.

This clone was detected a few times. This chain links TRBV6-2 or TRBV6-3 with TRBJ1-5; tentative D call: TRBD1 (5 bases). The V gene lost 2 bases and the J gene lost 7 bases, with 12 bases spanning the gap. Germline CDR1 MNHEY, CDR2 SVGEGT. The length of the CDR3 is 14 residues. The CDR3 DNA reads TGTGCCAGCAGTTACGGGGGAACCGGGCAGCCCCAGCATTTT. It translates to CASSYGGTGQPQHF.

The V and J genes are TRBV27 and TRBJ1-2; tentative D call: TRBD1 (5 bases). Trimming pared 7 bases from V and 4 bases from J, leaving 13 bases between. CDR1 and CDR2 from the germline V gene are MNHEY and SMNVEV (reference sequence). This CDR3 contains 13 residues. The CDR3: CASTKGRGYGYTF. In DNA, the CDR3 is TGTGCCAGCACCAAAGGGAGGGGCTATGGCTACACCTTC.

Concerning this clone itself: This could be a read error, since a much larger clone is one nucleotide away. Other DNA sequences in the same sample also yield this CDR3. The chain combines TRBV5-4 with TRBJ2-4; 9 bases match TRBD2. From germline, CDR1 is SGHNT and CDR2 YYREEE (reference sequence). The CDR3 contains 15 residues. The V segment lost 2 bases and the J segment 7 bases; nucleotides outside the gene matches: 7. CDR3 bases: TGTGCCAGCAGCTTAGCGGGAGGTCCACACAACATTCAGTACTTC. It encodes CASSLAGGPHNIQYF.

This chain uses TRBV11-1 with TRBJ2-7; D not certain. Germline CDR1 is SGHAT and CDR2 is FQDESV (reference sequence). Trimming took 5 bases from V and 4 from J, leaving 21 bases between them. CDR3 length equals 16 residues. CDR3 DNA: TGTGCCAGCAGCCCGTCAGGCAGGAGAAGTTCTTACGAGCAGTACTTC. It codes for CASSPSGRRSSYEQYF. Full variable domain (remainder filled in from reference TRBV11-1 and TRBJ2-7): EAEVAQSPRYKITEKSQAVAFWCDPISGHATLYWYRQILGQGPELLVQFQDESVVDDSQLPKDRFSAERLKGVDSTLKIQPAELGDSAMYLCASSPSGRRSSYEQYFGPGTRLTVT.

Of note for this clone: Germline is not matched at one junction end, which may reflect a read error. The rearrangement joins TRBV6-1 to TRBJ1-6; D gene ambiguous. This CDR3 contains 14 residues. Per germline, CDR1 MNHNS and CDR2 SASEGT. In nucleotides, the CDR3 is TGTGCCAGCGGTGAGGGCCTTCATAATTCACCCCTCCCCTTT. Translated, it gives CASGEGLHNSPLPF.

The chain recombines TRBV10-3 with TRBJ2-3; 11 positions agree with TRBD2. The CDR3 length is 17 residues. After removal of 2 bases from V and 0 bases from J, the junction contained 4 bases not matched to a gene. Looked up from germline, CDR1 is ENHRY and CDR2 is SYGVKD. CDR3 nucleotides: TGTGCCATCAGTGAGCTCCGGACTAGCGGGAGCACAGATACGCAGTATTTT. Protein sequence: CAISELRTSGSTDTQYF.

This chain connects TRBV30 to TRBJ2-2, with a weak D call TRBD2 (5 bases). The germline V and J ends were trimmed by 6 bases and 3 bases, with 17 bases remaining between them. The CDR3 extends over 15 amino acids. Germline V gene lookup returns CDR1 GTSNPN and CDR2 SVGIG (reference sequence). The DNA of the CDR3 is TGTGCCTGCACGCGCGGCGAGGGTTACACCGGGGAGCTGTTTTTT. Its translation is CACTRGEGYTGELFF.

The chain couples TRBV9 to TRBJ1-1; D might be TRBD1 (5 bases). Trimming cost V 2 bases and J 1 base, with 6 bases left between them. The length of the CDR3 is 13 residues. Germline V gene sequence: CDR1 SGDLS, CDR2 YYNGEE. DNA of the CDR3: TGTGCCAGCAGCGTCCAGGGGAACACTGAAGCTTTCTTT. Translated: CASSVQGNTEAFF. The whole variable domain, filled in from reference TRBV9 and TRBJ1-1, reads DSGVTQTPKHLITATGQRVTLRCSPRSGDLSVYWYQQSLDQGLQFLIQYYNGEERAKGNILERFSAQQFPDLHSELNLSSLELGDSALYFCASSVQGNTEAFFGQGTRLTVV.